What follows is one T cell receptor (beta chain) and its context. Its antigen remains unknown. Deletions cut 3 bases from V and 7 bases from J, with 5 bases between. CDR1 SGHTS and CDR2 YDEGEE come from the germline V gene. This CDR3 is built from 10 residues. This specimen belongs to a study of shared clonotypes between healthy human individuals. Study details: Per donor, three plates held CD4 naive cells, three held CD4 memory, two held CD8 naive and one held CD8 memory.

Some clones are missing from TCRdb's copy, which holds only in-frame ones; the method was immunoSEQ multiplex PCR. Among about 2.2 million clones listed, about 92% were seen once. Naive CD8 isolation took CD45RO-negative cells positively selected for CCR7 and excluded terminally differentiated effector memory CD45RA+ cells. Whole-study findings and limits: For sorted subsets, rarefaction showed incomplete sequencing despite large depth.

The sequence was collected from a man between 18 and 29 years old in good health. Some clones in this sample may be carry-over from other donors' samples. Sequencing used naive CD8+ T cells from PBMCs. The V call is TRBV5-8, the J call TRBJ2-7; D gene ambiguous. The CDR3 reads CASSSKEQYF. The DNA for the CDR3 is TGTGCCAGCAGCTCCAAAGAGCAGTACTTC.